The sequence of this T cell receptor (beta chain) was determined in a study of shared clonotypes between healthy human individuals. Study-level background: Each donor contributed plates that comprised three CD4 naive, three CD4 memory, two CD8 naive and one CD8 memory.

Notes on the study in general: Memory subsets generally showed smaller estimated richness than naive subsets did. Across a handful of donors, naive CD4 shared 4.5% to 6%, naive CD8 3.5% to 4%, memory CD4 2% to 2.5%, memory CD8 around 0.42%. Clonotypes shared by all four donors outscored non-shared clonotypes in generation probability.

Only in-frame clones appear in the TCRdb table, and some are missing; sequencing was by immunoSEQ multiplex PCR. Of approximately 700,000 clones listed, around 73% are singletons. Trimming cost V 4 bases and J 5 bases, with 6 bases left between them. The CDR3 covers 11 residues. The V gene's germline CDR1 is SGHRS and CDR2 YFSETQ. This clone was detected a few times. The antigen is not known. This TCR was recovered from a woman aged 25-40 years in good health. This chain links TRBV5-1 with TRBJ2-5, with unresolved D. Sequencing used memory CD4+ T cells sorted from blood. The subset: CD45RA-negative fraction. The CDR3 here is CASSVGETQYF. CDR3 in DNA: TGCGCCAGCAGCGTAGGGGAGACCCAGTACTTC.